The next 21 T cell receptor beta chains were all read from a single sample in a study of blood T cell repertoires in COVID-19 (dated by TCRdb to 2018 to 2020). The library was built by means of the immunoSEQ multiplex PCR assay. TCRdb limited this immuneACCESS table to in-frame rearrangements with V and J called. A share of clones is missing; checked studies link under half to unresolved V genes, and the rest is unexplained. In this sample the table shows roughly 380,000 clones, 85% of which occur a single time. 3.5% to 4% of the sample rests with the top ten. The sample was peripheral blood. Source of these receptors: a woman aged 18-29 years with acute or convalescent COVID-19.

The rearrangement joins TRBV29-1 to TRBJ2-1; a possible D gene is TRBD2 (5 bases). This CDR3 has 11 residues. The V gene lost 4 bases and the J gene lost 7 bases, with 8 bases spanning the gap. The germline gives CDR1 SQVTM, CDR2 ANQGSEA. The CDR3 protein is CSVGSGNEQFF. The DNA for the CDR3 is TGCAGCGTTGGGTCGGGGAATGAGCAGTTCTTC.

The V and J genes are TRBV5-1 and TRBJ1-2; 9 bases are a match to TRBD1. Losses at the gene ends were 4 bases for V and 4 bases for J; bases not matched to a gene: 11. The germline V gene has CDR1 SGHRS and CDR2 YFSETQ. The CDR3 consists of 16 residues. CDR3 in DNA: TGCGCCAGCAGCCCCACCACAGGGGGCTATGTCTATGGCTACACCTTC. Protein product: CASSPTTGGYVYGYTF. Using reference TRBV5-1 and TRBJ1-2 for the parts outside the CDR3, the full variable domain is KAGVTQTPRYLIKTRGQQVTLSCSPISGHRSVSWYQQTPGQGLQFLFEYFSETQRNKGNFPGRFSGRQFSNSRSEMNVSTLELGDSALYLCASSPTTGGYVYGYTFGSGTRLTVV.

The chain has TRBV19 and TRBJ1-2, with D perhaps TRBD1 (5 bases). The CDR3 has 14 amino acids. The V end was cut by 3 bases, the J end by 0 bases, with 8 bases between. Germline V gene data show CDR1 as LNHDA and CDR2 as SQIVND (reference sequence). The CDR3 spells CASSIRQSNYGYTF. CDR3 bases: TGTGCCAGTAGTATTAGACAGTCTAACTATGGCTACACCTTC.

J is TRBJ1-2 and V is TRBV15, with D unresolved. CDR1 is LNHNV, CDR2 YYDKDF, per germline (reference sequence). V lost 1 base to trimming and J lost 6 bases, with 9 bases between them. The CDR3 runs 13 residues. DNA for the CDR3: TGTGCCACCAGCAGAGGGGCGGGAGATGGCTACACCTTC. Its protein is CATSRGAGDGYTF.

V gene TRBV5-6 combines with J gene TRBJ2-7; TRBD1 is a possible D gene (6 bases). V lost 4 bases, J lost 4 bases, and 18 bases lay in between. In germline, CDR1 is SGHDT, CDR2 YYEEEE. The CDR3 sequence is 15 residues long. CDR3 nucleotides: TGTGCCAGCAGCCCAGGGTTGGGACAAGCATACGAGCAGTACTTC. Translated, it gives CASSPGLGQAYEQYF.

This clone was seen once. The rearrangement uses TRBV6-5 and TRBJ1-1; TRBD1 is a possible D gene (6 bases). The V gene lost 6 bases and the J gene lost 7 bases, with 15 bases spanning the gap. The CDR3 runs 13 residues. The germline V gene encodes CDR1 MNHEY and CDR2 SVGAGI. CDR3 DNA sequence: TGTGCCAGCAGCCGTGACAGGTACGGTGAAGCTTTCTTT. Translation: CASSRDRYGEAFF.

The CDR3 bases are TGCGCCAGCAGTGAGGTAGGCAGGGGGAACGAGCAGTACTTC. Translating it yields CASSEVGRGNEQYF. The chain uses TRBV10-2 and TRBJ2-7; 7 bases are a match to TRBD1. The germline V gene has CDR1 WSHSY and CDR2 SAAADI. The CDR3 has 14 amino acids. V lost 2 bases and J lost 5; bases outside the gene matches: 6.

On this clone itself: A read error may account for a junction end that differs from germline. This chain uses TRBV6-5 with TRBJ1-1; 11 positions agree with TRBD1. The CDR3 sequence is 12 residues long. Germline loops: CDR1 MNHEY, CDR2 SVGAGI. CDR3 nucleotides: TGTGCCAGCAGTCGGGACAGGGGGGGAACTATCTTT. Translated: CASSRDRGGTIF.

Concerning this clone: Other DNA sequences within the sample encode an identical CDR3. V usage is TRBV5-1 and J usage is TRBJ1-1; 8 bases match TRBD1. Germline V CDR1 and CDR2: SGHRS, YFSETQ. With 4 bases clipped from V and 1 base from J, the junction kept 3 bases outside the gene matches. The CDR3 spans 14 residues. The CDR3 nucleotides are TGCGCCAGCAGCCCAGGGACAGGGAACACTGAAGCTTTCTTT. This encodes CASSPGTGNTEAFF.

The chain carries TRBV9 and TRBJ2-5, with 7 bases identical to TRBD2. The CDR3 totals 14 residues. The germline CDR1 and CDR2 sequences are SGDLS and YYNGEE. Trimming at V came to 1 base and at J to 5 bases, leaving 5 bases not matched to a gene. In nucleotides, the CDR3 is TGTGCCAGCAGCGTAACTAGCGAGTTTGAGACCCAGTACTTC. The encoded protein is CASSVTSEFETQYF.

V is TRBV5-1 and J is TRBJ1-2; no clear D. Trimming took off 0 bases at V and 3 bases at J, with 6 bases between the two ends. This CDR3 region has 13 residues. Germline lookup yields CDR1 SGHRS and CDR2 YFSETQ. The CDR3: CASSLGAYYGYTF. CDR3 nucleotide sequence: TGCGCCAGCAGCTTGGGGGCGTACTATGGCTACACCTTC.

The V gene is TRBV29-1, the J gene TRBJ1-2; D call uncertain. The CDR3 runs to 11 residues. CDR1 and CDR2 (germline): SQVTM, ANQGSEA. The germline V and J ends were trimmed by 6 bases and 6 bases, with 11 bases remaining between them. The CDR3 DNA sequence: TGCAGCGTAAACTATTGGGATGGCTACACCTTC. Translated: CSVNYWDGYTF. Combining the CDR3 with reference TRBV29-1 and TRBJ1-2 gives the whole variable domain SAVISQKPSRDICQRGTSLTIQCQVDSQVTMMFWYRQQPGQSLTLIATANQGSEATYESGFVIDKFPISRPNLTFSTLTVSNMSPEDSSIYLCSVNYWDGYTFGSGTRLTVV.

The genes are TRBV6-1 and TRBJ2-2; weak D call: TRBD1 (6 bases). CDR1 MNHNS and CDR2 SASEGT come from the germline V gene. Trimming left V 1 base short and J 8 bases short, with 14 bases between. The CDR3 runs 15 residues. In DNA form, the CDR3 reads TGTGCCAGCAGTGAAGTAATGGGGGCGCGGGGGGAGCTGTTTTTT. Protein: CASSEVMGARGELFF.

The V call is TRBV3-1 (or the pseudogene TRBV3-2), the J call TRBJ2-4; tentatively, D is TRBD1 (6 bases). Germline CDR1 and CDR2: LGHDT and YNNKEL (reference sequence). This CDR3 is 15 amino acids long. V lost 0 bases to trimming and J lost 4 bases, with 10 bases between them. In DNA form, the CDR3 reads TGTGCCAGCAGCCAAGAACCAGGGGCAAAAAACATTCAGTACTTC. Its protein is CASSQEPGAKNIQYF.

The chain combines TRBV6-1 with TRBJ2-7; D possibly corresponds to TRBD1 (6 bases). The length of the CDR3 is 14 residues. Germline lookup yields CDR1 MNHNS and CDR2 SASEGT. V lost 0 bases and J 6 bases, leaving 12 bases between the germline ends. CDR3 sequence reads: CASSEAWTVLEQYF. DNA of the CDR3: TGTGCCAGCAGTGAAGCATGGACAGTCCTCGAGCAGTACTTC.

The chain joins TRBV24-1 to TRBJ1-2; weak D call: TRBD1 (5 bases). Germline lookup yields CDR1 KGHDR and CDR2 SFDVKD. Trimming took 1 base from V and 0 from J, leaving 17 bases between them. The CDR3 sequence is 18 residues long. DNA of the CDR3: TGTGCCACCAGTGATTTTTCATCCAGGGCCCTTACTAACTATGGCTACACCTTC. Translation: CATSDFSSRALTNYGYTF.

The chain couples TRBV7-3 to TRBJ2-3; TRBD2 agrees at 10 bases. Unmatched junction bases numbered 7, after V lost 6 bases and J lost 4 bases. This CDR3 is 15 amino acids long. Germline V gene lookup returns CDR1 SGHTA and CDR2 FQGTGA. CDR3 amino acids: CASSPSGGRADTQYF. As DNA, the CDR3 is TGTGCCAGCAGTCCTAGCGGGGGACGCGCAGATACGCAGTATTTT. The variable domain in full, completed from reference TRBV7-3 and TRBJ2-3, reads GAGVSQTPSNKVTEKGKYVELRCDPISGHTALYWYRQSLGQGPEFLIYFQGTGAADDSGLPNDRFFAVRPEGSVSTLKIQRTERGDSAVYLCASSPSGGRADTQYFGPGTRLTVL.

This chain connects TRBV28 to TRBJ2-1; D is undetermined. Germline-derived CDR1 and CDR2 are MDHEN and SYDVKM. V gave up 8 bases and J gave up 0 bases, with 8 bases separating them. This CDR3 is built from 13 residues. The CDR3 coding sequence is TGTGCCAGCCTAAGCGTCTCCTACAATGAGCAGTTCTTC. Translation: CASLSVSYNEQFF.

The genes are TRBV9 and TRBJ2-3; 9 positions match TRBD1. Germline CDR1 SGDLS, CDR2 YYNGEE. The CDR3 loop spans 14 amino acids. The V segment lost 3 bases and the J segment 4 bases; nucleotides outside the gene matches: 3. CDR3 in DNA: TGTGCCAGCAGCGCACAGGGGGCTGCAGATACGCAGTATTTT. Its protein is CASSAQGAADTQYF.

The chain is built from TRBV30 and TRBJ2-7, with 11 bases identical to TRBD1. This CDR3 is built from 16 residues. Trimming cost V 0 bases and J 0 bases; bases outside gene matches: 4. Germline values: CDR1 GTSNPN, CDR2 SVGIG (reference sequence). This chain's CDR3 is CAWSVRGTGGSYEQYF. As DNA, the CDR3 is TGTGCCTGGAGTGTACGTGGGACAGGGGGCTCCTACGAGCAGTACTTC.

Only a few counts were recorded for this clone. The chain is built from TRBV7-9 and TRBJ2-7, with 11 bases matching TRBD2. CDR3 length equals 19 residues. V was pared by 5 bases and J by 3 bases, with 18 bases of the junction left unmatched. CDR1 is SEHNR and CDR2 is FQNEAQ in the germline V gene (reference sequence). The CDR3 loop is CASSHGASGRIGKDYEQYF. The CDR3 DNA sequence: TGTGCCAGCAGCCATGGTGCTAGCGGGAGGATTGGGAAGGACTACGAGCAGTACTTC. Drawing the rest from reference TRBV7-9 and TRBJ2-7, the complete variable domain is DTGVSQNPRHKITKRGQNVTFRCDPISEHNRLYWYRQTLGQGPEFLTYFQNEAQLEKSRLLSDRFSAERPKGSFSTLEIQRTEQGDSAMYLCASSHGASGRIGKDYEQYFGPGTRLTVT.